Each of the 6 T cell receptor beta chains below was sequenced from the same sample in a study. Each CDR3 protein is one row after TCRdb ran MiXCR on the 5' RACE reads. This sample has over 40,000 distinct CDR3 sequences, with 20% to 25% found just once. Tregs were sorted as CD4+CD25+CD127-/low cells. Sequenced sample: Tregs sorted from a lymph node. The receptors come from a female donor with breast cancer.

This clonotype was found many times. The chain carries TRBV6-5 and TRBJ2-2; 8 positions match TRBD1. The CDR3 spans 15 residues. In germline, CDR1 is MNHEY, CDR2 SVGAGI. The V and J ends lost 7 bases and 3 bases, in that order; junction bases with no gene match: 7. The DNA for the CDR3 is TGTGCCAGCATCCAGGGGGCCTGGGACACCGGGGAGCTGTTTTTT. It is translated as CASIQGAWDTGELFF.

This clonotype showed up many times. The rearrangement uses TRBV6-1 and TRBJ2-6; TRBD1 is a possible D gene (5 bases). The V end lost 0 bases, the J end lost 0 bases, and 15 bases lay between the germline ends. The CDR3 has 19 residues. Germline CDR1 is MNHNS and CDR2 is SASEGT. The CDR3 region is CASSEAFLRGHSGANVLTF. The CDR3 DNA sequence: TGTGCCAGCAGTGAAGCATTTCTAAGAGGACACTCTGGGGCCAACGTCCTGACTTTC.

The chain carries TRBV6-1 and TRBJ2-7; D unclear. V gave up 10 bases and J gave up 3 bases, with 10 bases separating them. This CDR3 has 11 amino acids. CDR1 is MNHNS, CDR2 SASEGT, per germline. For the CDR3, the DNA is TGTGCCACCGAAGGTCACTACGAGCAGTACTTC. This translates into CATEGHYEQYF.

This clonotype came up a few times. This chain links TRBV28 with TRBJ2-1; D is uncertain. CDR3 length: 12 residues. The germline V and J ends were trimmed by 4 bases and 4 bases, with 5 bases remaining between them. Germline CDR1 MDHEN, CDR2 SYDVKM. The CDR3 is CASSSPYNEQFF. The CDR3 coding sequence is TGTGCCAGCAGTTCACCATACAATGAGCAGTTCTTC.

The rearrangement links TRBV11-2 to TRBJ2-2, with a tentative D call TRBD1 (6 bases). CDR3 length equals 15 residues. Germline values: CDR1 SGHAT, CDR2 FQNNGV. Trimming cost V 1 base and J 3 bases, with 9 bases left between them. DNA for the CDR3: TGTGCCAGCAGCTTAGGGACAGCCGACACCGGGGAGCTGTTTTTT. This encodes CASSLGTADTGELFF.

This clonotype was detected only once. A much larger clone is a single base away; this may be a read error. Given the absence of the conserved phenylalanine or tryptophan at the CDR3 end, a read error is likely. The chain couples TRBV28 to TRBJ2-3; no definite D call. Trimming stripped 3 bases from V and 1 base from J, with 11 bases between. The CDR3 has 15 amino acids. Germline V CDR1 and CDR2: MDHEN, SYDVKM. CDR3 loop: CASSFEEPGTDTQYL. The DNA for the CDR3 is TGTGCCAGCAGTTTCGAGGAGCCTGGCACAGATACGCAGTATCTT.